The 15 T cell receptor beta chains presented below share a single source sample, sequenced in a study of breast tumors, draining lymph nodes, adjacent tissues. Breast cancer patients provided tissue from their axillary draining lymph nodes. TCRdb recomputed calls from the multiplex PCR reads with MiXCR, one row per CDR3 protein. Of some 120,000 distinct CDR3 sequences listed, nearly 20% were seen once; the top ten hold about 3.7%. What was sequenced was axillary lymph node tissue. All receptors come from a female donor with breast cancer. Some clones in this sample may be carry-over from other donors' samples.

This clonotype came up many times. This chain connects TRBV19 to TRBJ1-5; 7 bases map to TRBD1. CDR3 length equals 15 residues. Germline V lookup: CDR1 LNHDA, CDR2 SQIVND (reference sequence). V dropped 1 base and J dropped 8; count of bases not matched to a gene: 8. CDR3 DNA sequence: TGTGCCAGTAGTATAGGTACGGGACAGCTCAAGCCCCAGCATTTT. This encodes CASSIGTGQLKPQHF.

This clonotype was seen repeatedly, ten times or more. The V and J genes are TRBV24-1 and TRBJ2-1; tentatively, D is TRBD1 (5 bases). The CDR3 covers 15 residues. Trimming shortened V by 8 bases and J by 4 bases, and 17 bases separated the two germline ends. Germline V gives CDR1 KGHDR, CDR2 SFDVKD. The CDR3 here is CATTMPRDRYNEQFF. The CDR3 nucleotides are TGTGCCACCACAATGCCCCGAGACAGATACAATGAGCAGTTCTTC.

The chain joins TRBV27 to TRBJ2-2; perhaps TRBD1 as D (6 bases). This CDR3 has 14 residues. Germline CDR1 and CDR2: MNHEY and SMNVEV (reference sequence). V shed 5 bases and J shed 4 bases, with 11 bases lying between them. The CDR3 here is CASSPGEGTGELFF. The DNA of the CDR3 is TGTGCCAGCAGTCCAGGGGAAGGCACCGGGGAGCTGTTTTTT.

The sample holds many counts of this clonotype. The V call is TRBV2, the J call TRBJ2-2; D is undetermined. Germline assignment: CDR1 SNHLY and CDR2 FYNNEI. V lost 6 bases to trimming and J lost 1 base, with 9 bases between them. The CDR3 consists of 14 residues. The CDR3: CASSRSQNTGELFF. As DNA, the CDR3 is TGTGCCAGCAGCAGGAGCCAGAACACCGGGGAGCTGTTTTTT.

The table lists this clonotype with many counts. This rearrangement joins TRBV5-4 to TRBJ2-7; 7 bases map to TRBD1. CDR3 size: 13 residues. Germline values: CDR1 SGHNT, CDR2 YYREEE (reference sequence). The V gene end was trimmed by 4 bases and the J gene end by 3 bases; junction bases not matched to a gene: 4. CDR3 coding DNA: TGTGCCAGCAGCCAGGGGGTTGGCTACGAGCAGTACTTC. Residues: CASSQGVGYEQYF.

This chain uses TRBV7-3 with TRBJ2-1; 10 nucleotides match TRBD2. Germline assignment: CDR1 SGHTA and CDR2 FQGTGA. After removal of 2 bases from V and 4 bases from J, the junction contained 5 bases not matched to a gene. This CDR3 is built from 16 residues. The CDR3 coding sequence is TGTGCCAGCAGCTTACTAGCGGGGGCCCCTTACAATGAGCAGTTCTTC. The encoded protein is CASSLLAGAPYNEQFF.

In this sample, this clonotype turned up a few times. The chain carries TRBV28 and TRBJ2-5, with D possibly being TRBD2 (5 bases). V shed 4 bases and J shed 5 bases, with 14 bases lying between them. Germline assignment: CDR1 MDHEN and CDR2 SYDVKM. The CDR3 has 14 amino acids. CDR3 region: CASSSPARAETQYF. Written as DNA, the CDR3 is TGTGCCAGCAGTTCCCCCGCGCGGGCGGAGACCCAGTACTTC. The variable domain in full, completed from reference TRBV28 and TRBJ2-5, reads DVKVTQSSRYLVKRTGEKVFLECVQDMDHENMFWYRQDPGLGLRLIYFSYDVKMKEKGDIPEGYSVSREKKERFSLILESASTNQTSMYLCASSSPARAETQYFGPGTRLLVL.

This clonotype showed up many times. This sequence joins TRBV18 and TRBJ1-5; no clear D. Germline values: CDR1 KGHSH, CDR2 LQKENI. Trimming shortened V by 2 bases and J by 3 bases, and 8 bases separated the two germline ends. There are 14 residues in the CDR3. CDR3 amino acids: CASSPGLINQPQHF. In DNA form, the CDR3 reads TGTGCCAGCTCACCAGGACTGATCAATCAGCCCCAGCATTTT.

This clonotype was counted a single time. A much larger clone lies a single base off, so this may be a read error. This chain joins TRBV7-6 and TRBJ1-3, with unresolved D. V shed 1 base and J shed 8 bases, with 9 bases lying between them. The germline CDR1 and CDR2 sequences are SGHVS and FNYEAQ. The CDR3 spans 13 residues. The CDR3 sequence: CASSLDERDTIYF. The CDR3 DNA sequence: TGTGCCAGCAGCTTAGACGAACGGGACACCATATATTTT.

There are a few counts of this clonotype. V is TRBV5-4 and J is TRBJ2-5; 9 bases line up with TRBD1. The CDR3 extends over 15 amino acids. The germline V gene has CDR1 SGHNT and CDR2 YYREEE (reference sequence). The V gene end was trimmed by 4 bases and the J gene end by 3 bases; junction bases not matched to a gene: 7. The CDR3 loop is CASSTPGQGKETQYF. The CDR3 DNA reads TGTGCCAGCAGCACCCCGGGACAGGGAAAAGAGACCCAGTACTTC.

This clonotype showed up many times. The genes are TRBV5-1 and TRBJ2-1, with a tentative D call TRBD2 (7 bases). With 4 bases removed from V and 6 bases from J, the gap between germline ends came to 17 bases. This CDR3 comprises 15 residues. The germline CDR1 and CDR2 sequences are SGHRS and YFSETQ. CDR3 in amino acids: CASSGLRGGANEQFF. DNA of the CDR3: TGCGCCAGCAGCGGTCTGCGTGGGGGGGCCAATGAGCAGTTCTTC.

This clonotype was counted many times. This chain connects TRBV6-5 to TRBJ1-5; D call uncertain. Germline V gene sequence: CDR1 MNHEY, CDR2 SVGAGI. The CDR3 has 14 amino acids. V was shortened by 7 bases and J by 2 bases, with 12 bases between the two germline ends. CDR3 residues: CASKKGSGNQPQHF. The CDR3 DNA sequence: TGTGCCAGCAAAAAGGGCAGTGGCAATCAGCCCCAGCATTTT.

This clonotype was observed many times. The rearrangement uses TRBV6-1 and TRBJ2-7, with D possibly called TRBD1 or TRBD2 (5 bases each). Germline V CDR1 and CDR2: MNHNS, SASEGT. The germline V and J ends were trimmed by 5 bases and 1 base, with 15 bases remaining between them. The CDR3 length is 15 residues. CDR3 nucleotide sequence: TGTGCCAGCAGTTTCCTGGGGGACGTATCCTACGAGCAGTACTTC. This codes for CASSFLGDVSYEQYF.

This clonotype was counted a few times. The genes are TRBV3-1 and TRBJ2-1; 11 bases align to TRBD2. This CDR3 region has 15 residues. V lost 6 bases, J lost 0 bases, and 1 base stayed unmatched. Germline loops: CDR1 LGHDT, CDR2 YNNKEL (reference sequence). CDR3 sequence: CASRLAGVSYNEQFF. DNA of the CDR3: TGTGCCAGCAGACTAGCGGGGGTCTCCTACAATGAGCAGTTCTTC.

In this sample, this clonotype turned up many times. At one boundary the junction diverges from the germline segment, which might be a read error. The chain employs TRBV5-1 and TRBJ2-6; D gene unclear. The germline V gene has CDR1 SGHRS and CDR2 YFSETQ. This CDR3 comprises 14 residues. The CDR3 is CASSLGAGANVLTF. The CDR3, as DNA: TGTGCCAGCAGCCTTGGGGCTGGGGCCAACGTCCTGACTTTC. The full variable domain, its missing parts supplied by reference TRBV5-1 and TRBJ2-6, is KAGVTQTPRYLIKTRGQQVTLSCSPISGHRSVSWYQQTPGQGLQFLFEYFSETQRNKGNFPGRFSGRQFSNSRSEMNVSTLELGDSALYLCASSLGAGANVLTFGAGSRLTVL.